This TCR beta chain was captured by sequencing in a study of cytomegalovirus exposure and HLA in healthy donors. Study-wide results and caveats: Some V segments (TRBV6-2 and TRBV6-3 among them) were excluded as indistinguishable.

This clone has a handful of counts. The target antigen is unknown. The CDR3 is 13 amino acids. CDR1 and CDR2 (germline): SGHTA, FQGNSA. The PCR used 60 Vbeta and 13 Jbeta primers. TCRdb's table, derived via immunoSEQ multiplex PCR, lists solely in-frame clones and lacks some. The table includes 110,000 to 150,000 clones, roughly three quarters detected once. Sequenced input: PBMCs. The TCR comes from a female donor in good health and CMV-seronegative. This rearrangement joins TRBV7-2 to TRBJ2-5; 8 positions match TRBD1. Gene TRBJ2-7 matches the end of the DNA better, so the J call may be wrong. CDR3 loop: CASSHRGVYEQYF. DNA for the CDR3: TGTGCCAGCAGCCACAGGGGGGTCTACGAGCAGTACTTC.